This is a list of T cell receptor beta chains from one sample in a study of a mutant IDH1 vaccine in newly diagnosed glioma. No antigen has been assigned to these receptors. This table comes from immunoSEQ multiplex PCR, and its TCRdb copy is limited to in-frame clones, with some not included. The sample lists some 34,000 clones, about nine tenths occurring once. Sequencing was performed on PBMCs, taken from a glioma patient whose treatment included an IDH1 peptide vaccine. The receptors originated from a woman in her 40s with glioma. CDR3s include the opening cysteine and the closing phenylalanine or tryptophan. D genes are given only for firm matches. Only part of the rows carry a size: once, few, many, or a class if the clone is expanded.

TRBJ2-1	-	-	TRBV6-6	TGTGCCCTCGGGTCCCGCACTGAGCAGTTCTTC	CALGSRTEQFF
TRBJ2-3	-	TRBD2	TRBV5-1	TGCGCCAGCAGCTTGGCGGCGGGGGGTCGAGATACGCAGTATTTT	CASSLAAGGRDTQYF
TRBJ2-5	once	TRBD1	TRBV7-6	TGTGCCAGCAGCTTCAATCAGGACAGGGGGGCCCAGTACTTC	CASSFNQDRGAQYF
TRBJ1-3	-	-	TRBV28	TGTGCCAGCTCCTCATGGGTGTCTGGAAACACCATATATTTT	CASSSWVSGNTIYF
TRBJ1-2	-	-	TRBV11-2	TGTGCCAGCAGCCCAAACTCGGACAGAGGCTACACCTTC	CASSPNSDRGYTF
TRBJ1-5	-	TRBD1	TRBV4-1	TGCGCCAGCAGCCAAGGGGACAGCCTCAATCAGCCCCAGCATTTT	CASSQGDSLNQPQHF
TRBJ1-1	-	-	TRBV5-1	TGCGCCAGCAGCGCGCTAGCAGGGTATGGAGCTTTCTTT	CASSALAGYGAFF
TRBJ2-7	-	-	TRBV5-6	TGTGCCAGCAGCTTCGGGAGACAGGGAGTAAGAGAGCAGTACTTC	CASSFGRQGVREQYF
TRBJ1-1	-	-	TRBV18	TGTGCCAGCTCGCACGACTGGGGCAGGCTAGATTCAGCTGAAGCTTTCTTT	CASSHDWGRLDSAEAFF
TRBJ2-2	-	TRBD2	TRBV5-1	TGCGCCAGCAGCCGCCGGGGGAGCGGGACCACCGGGGAGCTGTTTTTT	CASSRRGSGTTGELFF
TRBJ2-3	-	-	TRBV27	TGTGCCAGCAGTTTATATCTAGCTAGCACAGATACGCAGTATTTT	CASSLYLASTDTQYF
TRBJ2-3	once	TRBD2	TRBV5-6	TGTGCCAGCAGCTTGGCGCTAGCGGGGGATACGCAGTATTTT	CASSLALAGDTQYF
TRBJ1-1	-	-	TRBV2	TGTGCCAGCCGCGGGGGACAGAACACTGAAGCTTTCTTT	CASRGGQNTEAFF
TRBJ2-7	-	-	TRBV2	TGTGCCAGCAGTGGGATCGGCTACGAGCAGTACTTC	CASSGIGYEQYF
TRBJ1-5	-	-	TRBV7-9	TGTGCCAGCAGCTTACTGGCAGGGTTCAATCAGCCCCAGCATTTT	CASSLLAGFNQPQHF
TRBJ1-6	once	-	TRBV7-2	TGTGCCAGCAGCTCCGTCCGGGCAGGACTGAATTCACCCCTCCACTTT	CASSSVRAGLNSPLHF
TRBJ1-5	-	TRBD1	TRBV4-1	TGCGCCAGCAGCCCCGGGGATGGTCGCCGACAGGGCACCCAGCCCCAGCATTTT	CASSPGDGRRQGTQPQHF
TRBJ1-2	-	TRBD1	TRBV10-2	TGCGCCAGCAGGGGACAGGGGGCTGGTAACTATGGCTACACCTTC	CASRGQGAGNYGYTF
TRBJ2-7	few	-	TRBV2	TGTGCCAGCAGGAGGACGGGCGAGCAGTACTTC	CASRRTGEQYF
TRBJ1-5	-	TRBD1	TRBV10-3	TGTGCCATGACTCCGTTGGACAGGGGCTTTGGGCAGCCCCAGCATTTT	CAMTPLDRGFGQPQHF
TRBJ2-7	-	-	TRBV14	TGTGCCAGCAGCCCAGGACAAGGAACCCTTTCCTACGAGCAGTACTTC	CASSPGQGTLSYEQYF
TRBJ2-2	few	-	TRBV7-2	TGTGCCAGCAGGGGGACTTTCACCGGGGAGCTGTTTTTT	CASRGTFTGELFF
TRBJ1-1	-	TRBD1	TRBV5-1	TGCGCCAGCAGCCGTTCGGGACAGATGGGCACTGAAGCTTTCTTT	CASSRSGQMGTEAFF
TRBJ2-3	-	-	TRBV4-2	TGTGCCAGCAGCCAAGATGCGGGAACTAGCACAGATACGCAGTATTTT	CASSQDAGTSTDTQYF
TRBJ2-5	-	TRBD2	TRBV15	TGTGCCACCAGCAGAGATGTCCTAGCGGGAGAAGAGACCCAGTACTTC	CATSRDVLAGEETQYF
TRBJ1-1	-	-	TRBV2	TGTGCCAGCAGAATGACAGTTAACACTGAAGCTTTCTTT	CASRMTVNTEAFF
TRBJ2-7	-	TRBD2	TRBV5-4	TGTGCCAGCAGCGGGACTTGGTCGGGGGGGCGCGAGCAGTACTTC	CASSGTWSGGREQYF
TRBJ2-1	-	TRBD1	TRBV5-4	TGTGCCAGCAGCTTCGGGACAGTTGAAGAGCAGTTCTTC	CASSFGTVEEQFF
TRBJ1-2	-	-	TRBV5-1	TGCGCCAGCAGCTTGGCCCACGGAGGGGAAGGAGATGGCTACACCTTC	CASSLAHGGEGDGYTF
TRBJ2-2	-	-	TRBV6-1	TGTGCCAGCACCCCGAGGCCAGACACCGGGGAGCTGTTTTTT	CASTPRPDTGELFF
TRBJ1-3	-	-	TRBV4-1	TGCGCCAGCAGCCGACTAAGAAGTGGGAGTGATGAAAACACCATATATTTT	CASSRLRSGSDENTIYF
TRBJ1-1	few	-	TRBV19	TGTGCCAGTAGCCCAATAGGACAGTTCGACACTGAAGCTTTCTTT	CASSPIGQFDTEAFF
TRBJ2-1	once	-	TRBV4-1	TGCGCCAGCACCCCAGGGATGAGGTCCAGCTCCTACAATGAGCAGTTCTTC	CASTPGMRSSSYNEQFF
TRBJ2-4	-	-	TRBV5-6	TGTGCCAGCAGCTTTACCGCGAAAAACATTCAGTACTTC	CASSFTAKNIQYF
TRBJ2-1	-	TRBD2	TRBV29-1	TGCAGCGTTGAAAGAGGGTCTAGCGGGAGATCGGAGCAGTTCTTC	CSVERGSSGRSEQFF
TRBJ2-1	-	TRBD2	TRBV7-9	TGTGCCAGCAGCTTGAATCGCGGGAGCTCCTACAATGAGCAGTTCTTC	CASSLNRGSSYNEQFF
TRBJ1-4	-	TRBD1	TRBV15	TGTGCCACCAGTACCCGACAGGGGTATACTGAAAAACTGTTTTTT	CATSTRQGYTEKLFF
TRBJ2-5	-	TRBD2	TRBV6-5	TGTGCCAGCAGCCTAGCGGGACCAAGCCAAGAGACCCAGTACTTC	CASSLAGPSQETQYF
TRBJ2-3	-	TRBD1	TRBV6-5	TGTGCCAGCAGCTCCAGGGGGACCACAGATACGCAGTATTTT	CASSSRGTTDTQYF
TRBJ1-4	-	TRBD1	TRBV18	TGTGCCAGCTCACAGGGACAGACAACTAATGAAAAACTGTTTTTT	CASSQGQTTNEKLFF